The rows below give T cell receptor beta chains drawn from one sample of a study of identical twins. MiXCR, run by TCRdb on the 5' RACE reads, gives a single entry per CDR3 protein. There are about 730,000 distinct CDR3 sequences in the sample; 21% occur only once, and approximately 4.3% lies in the top ten. These data are also associated with another study on T cells expressing NK-cell markers.

The sequenced sample was PBMCs. These receptors came from a woman aged 18-30 years in good health. Both conserved end residues are part of each CDR3. The D gene is left open where the match is weak. Only some rows state a clone size, as once, few, many or a class for expanded clones.

clone size: -
J gene: TRBJ2-7
D gene: TRBD2
V gene: TRBV7-9
CDR3 protein: CASSSGQRGFYEQYF
CDR3 DNA: TGTGCCAGCAGCTCGGGCCAGCGGGGGTTTTACGAGCAGTACTTC

clone size: few
J gene: TRBJ2-5
D gene: -
V gene: TRBV19
CDR3 protein: CASSNGRGGKETQYF
CDR3 DNA: TGTGCCAGTAGTAATGGGCGGGGAGGCAAAGAGACCCAGTACTTC

clone size: many
J gene: TRBJ2-3
D gene: TRBD2
V gene: TRBV18
CDR3 protein: CASSPAGLAAPTDTQYF
CDR3 DNA: TGTGCCAGCTCACCGGCGGGACTAGCGGCACCCACAGATACGCAGTATTTT

clone size: -
J gene: TRBJ1-1
D gene: -
V gene: TRBV9
CDR3 protein: CASSGLGETEAFF
CDR3 DNA: TGTGCCAGCAGCGGGTTAGGGGAAACTGAAGCTTTCTTT

clone size: few
J gene: TRBJ2-1
D gene: -
V gene: TRBV12-3/TRBV12-4
CDR3 protein: CASKKTATQFF
CDR3 DNA: TGTGCCAGCAAGAAGACGGCCACACAGTTCTTC

clone size: few
J gene: TRBJ2-1
D gene: TRBD1
V gene: TRBV20-1
CDR3 protein: CSGFDRGLNEQFF
CDR3 DNA: TGCAGTGGATTCGACAGGGGGCTTAATGAGCAGTTCTTC

clone size: few
J gene: TRBJ2-7
D gene: -
V gene: TRBV4-3
CDR3 protein: CASSQGLLVGPGDEQYF
CDR3 DNA: TGCGCCAGCAGCCAGGGCCTGTTGGTGGGTCCAGGCGACGAGCAGTACTTC

clone size: -
J gene: TRBJ1-1
D gene: TRBD1
V gene: TRBV2
CDR3 protein: CASIDRDTEAFF
CDR3 DNA: TGTGCCAGCATAGACAGGGACACTGAAGCTTTCTTT

clone size: few
J gene: TRBJ1-1
D gene: -
V gene: TRBV29-1
CDR3 protein: CSVEEVRRGSTEAFF
CDR3 DNA: TGCAGCGTTGAGGAGGTCCGGCGTGGAAGCACTGAAGCTTTCTTT

clone size: few
J gene: TRBJ2-1
D gene: TRBD2
V gene: TRBV7-9
CDR3 protein: CASSLSGLAERDEQFF
CDR3 DNA: TGTGCCAGCAGCTTATCTGGGCTAGCGGAGAGGGATGAGCAGTTCTTC

clone size: many
J gene: TRBJ2-3
D gene: -
V gene: TRBV20-1
CDR3 protein: CSAEEGSTDTQYF
CDR3 DNA: TGCAGTGCTGAGGAGGGAAGCACAGATACGCAGTATTTT

clone size: -
J gene: TRBJ2-3
D gene: -
V gene: TRBV18
CDR3 protein: CASSPLPAGAGAPDTQYF
CDR3 DNA: TGTGCCAGCTCACCTCTGCCGGCGGGGGCGGGTGCACCAGATACGCAGTATTTT

clone size: -
J gene: TRBJ2-5
D gene: TRBD2
V gene: TRBV4-2
CDR3 protein: CASSQLGTNGETQYF
CDR3 DNA: TGTGCCAGCAGCCAATTGGGGACTAACGGGGAGACCCAGTACTTC

clone size: once
J gene: TRBJ2-1
D gene: TRBD2
V gene: TRBV11-2
CDR3 protein: CASSFTSGPSVEQFF
CDR3 DNA: TGTGCCAGCAGCTTTACTAGCGGTCCGTCCGTTGAGCAGTTCTTC

clone size: -
J gene: TRBJ2-3
D gene: TRBD2
V gene: TRBV10-3
CDR3 protein: CAIRQGLASTDTQYF
CDR3 DNA: TGTGCCATCCGACAAGGACTAGCGAGCACAGATACGCAGTATTTT

clone size: -
J gene: TRBJ2-3
D gene: -
V gene: TRBV9
CDR3 protein: CASSLPHEGWTDTQYF
CDR3 DNA: TGTGCCAGCAGCTTACCGCATGAGGGTTGGACAGATACGCAGTATTTT

clone size: -
J gene: TRBJ2-7
D gene: TRBD2
V gene: TRBV7-9
CDR3 protein: CASSLGGGTAYEQYF
CDR3 DNA: TGTGCCAGCAGCTTAGGCGGGGGGACCGCCTACGAGCAGTACTTC

clone size: few
J gene: TRBJ1-1
D gene: -
V gene: TRBV4-3
CDR3 protein: CASSQDPGPNTEAFF
CDR3 DNA: TGCGCCAGCAGCCAAGATCCAGGCCCCAACACTGAAGCTTTCTTT

clone size: few
J gene: TRBJ1-2
D gene: -
V gene: TRBV20-1
CDR3 protein: CSAPDTGASGYTF
CDR3 DNA: TGCAGTGCTCCCGACACGGGTGCGTCGGGCTACACCTTC

clone size: -
J gene: TRBJ2-2
D gene: -
V gene: TRBV5-1
CDR3 protein: CASSLPSGGGELFF
CDR3 DNA: TGCGCCAGCAGCCTCCCGAGTGGGGGCGGGGAGCTGTTTTTT

clone size: -
J gene: TRBJ2-7
D gene: TRBD1
V gene: TRBV3-1
CDR3 protein: CASSQVRTGGYEQYF
CDR3 DNA: TGTGCCAGCAGCCAAGTGAGGACAGGAGGTTACGAGCAGTACTTC

clone size: -
J gene: TRBJ2-1
D gene: TRBD2
V gene: TRBV20-1
CDR3 protein: CSARENSGSSYNEQFF
CDR3 DNA: TGCAGTGCTAGAGAAAATAGCGGGAGCTCCTACAATGAGCAGTTCTTC

clone size: few
J gene: TRBJ2-1
D gene: TRBD2
V gene: TRBV20-1
CDR3 protein: CSALGLAGGHEQFF
CDR3 DNA: TGCAGTGCCCTAGGACTAGCGGGAGGTCATGAGCAGTTCTTC

clone size: once
J gene: TRBJ2-1
D gene: -
V gene: TRBV20-1
CDR3 protein: CSALMKARSSYNEQFF
CDR3 DNA: TGCAGTGCGCTTATGAAAGCCAGGAGCTCCTACAATGAGCAGTTCTTC

clone size: -
J gene: TRBJ2-3
D gene: TRBD2
V gene: TRBV7-3
CDR3 protein: CASSPGTSGEDTQYF
CDR3 DNA: TGTGCCAGCAGCCCTGGGACTAGCGGAGAAGATACGCAGTATTTT

clone size: -
J gene: TRBJ2-7
D gene: -
V gene: TRBV3-1
CDR3 protein: CASCQLANYIDRSGYEQYF
CDR3 DNA: TGTGCCAGCTGCCAGCTGGCGAATTACATAGACAGGAGCGGCTACGAGCAGTACTTC

clone size: -
J gene: TRBJ1-2
D gene: -
V gene: TRBV6-5
CDR3 protein: CASRNSGEIHGYTF
CDR3 DNA: TGTGCCAGCAGAAACTCCGGTGAAATCCATGGCTACACCTTC

clone size: -
J gene: TRBJ2-1
D gene: -
V gene: TRBV6-1
CDR3 protein: CASSTYLSSYNEQFF
CDR3 DNA: TGTGCCAGCAGTACGTACTTGAGCTCCTACAATGAGCAGTTCTTC

clone size: few
J gene: TRBJ1-1
D gene: TRBD1
V gene: TRBV7-2
CDR3 protein: CASSFDRERAFF
CDR3 DNA: TGTGCCAGCAGCTTTGACAGGGAGCGAGCTTTCTTT

clone size: few
J gene: TRBJ2-7
D gene: -
V gene: TRBV18
CDR3 protein: CASSPNVGEQYF
CDR3 DNA: TGTGCCAGCTCACCAAACGTAGGGGAGCAGTACTTC

clone size: -
J gene: TRBJ2-1
D gene: -
V gene: TRBV24-1
CDR3 protein: CATSDLLEQFF
CDR3 DNA: TGTGCCACCAGTGACCTACTAGAGCAGTTCTTC

clone size: -
J gene: TRBJ2-5
D gene: TRBD1
V gene: TRBV5-1
CDR3 protein: CASSWEQGAPETQYF
CDR3 DNA: TGCGCCAGCAGCTGGGAGCAGGGGGCCCCAGAGACCCAGTACTTC

clone size: many
J gene: TRBJ1-2
D gene: -
V gene: TRBV20-1
CDR3 protein: CSARGSDEWGVEGLGYTF
CDR3 DNA: TGCAGTGCTAGAGGATCGGACGAGTGGGGGGTTGAAGGGCTTGGCTACACCTTC

clone size: -
J gene: TRBJ1-1
D gene: -
V gene: TRBV7-9
CDR3 protein: CASSRWAGGGTEAFF
CDR3 DNA: TGTGCCAGCAGCCGGTGGGCCGGGGGGGGCACTGAAGCTTTCTTT

clone size: -
J gene: TRBJ2-5
D gene: -
V gene: TRBV29-1
CDR3 protein: CSVVPSGVSWETQYF
CDR3 DNA: TGCAGCGTTGTTCCTTCGGGAGTTTCCTGGGAGACCCAGTACTTC

clone size: -
J gene: TRBJ1-2
D gene: -
V gene: TRBV5-1
CDR3 protein: CASSGSGVRGYTF
CDR3 DNA: TGCGCCAGCAGCGGGTCTGGGGTCCGGGGCTACACCTTC

clone size: few
J gene: TRBJ2-1
D gene: TRBD2
V gene: TRBV27
CDR3 protein: CASRPGLAAYNEQFF
CDR3 DNA: TGTGCCAGCAGGCCGGGACTAGCGGCCTACAATGAGCAGTTCTTC

clone size: -
J gene: TRBJ2-3
D gene: -
V gene: TRBV9
CDR3 protein: CASSRQESHTDTQYF
CDR3 DNA: TGTGCCAGCAGTCGACAGGAGTCCCACACAGATACGCAGTATTTT

clone size: many
J gene: TRBJ2-2
D gene: -
V gene: TRBV15
CDR3 protein: CATSRVAGELFF
CDR3 DNA: TGTGCCACCAGCAGAGTGGCCGGGGAGCTGTTTTTT

clone size: few
J gene: TRBJ2-7
D gene: -
V gene: TRBV7-2
CDR3 protein: CASSKNNAYEQYF
CDR3 DNA: TGTGCCAGCAGCAAGAATAACGCCTACGAGCAGTACTTC

clone size: -
J gene: TRBJ1-6
D gene: -
V gene: TRBV12-3/TRBV12-4
CDR3 protein: CASSRDTHNSPLHF
CDR3 DNA: TGTGCCAGCAGTCGGGACACCCATAATTCACCCCTCCACTTT

clone size: few
J gene: TRBJ2-1
D gene: -
V gene: TRBV7-2
CDR3 protein: CASSLVNSPAAEQFF
CDR3 DNA: TGTGCCAGCAGCTTAGTCAATAGCCCCGCGGCCGAGCAGTTCTTC